This T cell receptor (beta chain) was captured in a study of T cells after yellow fever vaccination. This clonotype has more than one count but fewer than ten. The antigen is unknown. Notes on the study in general: The secondary response was weaker, and its peak arrived faster, on day 5 versus 15.

The trim removed 5 bases at V and 7 bases at J, leaving 12 bases unmatched. The CDR3 loop spans 15 amino acids. Conversion of TCR transcripts into cDNA relied on 5'RACE template switching, which added a universal primer site and UMIs. TCRdb recomputed calls from the 5' RACE reads with MiXCR, one row per CDR3 protein. The table has about 220,000 distinct CDR3 sequences, under 3.5% seen once. Here the sequenced sample was CD4+ T cells sorted from PBMCs, taken 10 days after the yellow fever booster vaccination. This chain joins TRBV12-3 or TRBV12-4 and TRBJ2-5, with 8 bases identical to TRBD1. This clonotype was sampled from a man younger than 30 who received the YFV17D yellow fever vaccine. The CDR3 nucleotides read TGTGCCAGCAGTGAAGGGCAGGGGGCAGGGGGGACCCAGTACTTC. This encodes CASSEGQGAGGTQYF.